This TCR beta chain was found in a study of cytomegalovirus exposure and HLA in healthy donors. Study findings and constraints: Reports showed the classifier diagnosing cytomegalovirus status with high specificity and sensitivity.

Comment on this clone: Its antigen remains unknown.

Trimming took 2 bases from V and 3 from J, leaving 4 bases between them. The CDR3 is made up of 12 amino acids. The germline CDR1 and CDR2 sequences are GTSNPN and SVGIG (reference sequence). Vbeta (60) and Jbeta (13) primers were used in the PCR. Using immunoSEQ multiplex PCR, the repertoire was profiled, and TCRdb retains in-frame clones only, with some absent. The sample holds roughly 180,000 clones; 60% to 85% are singletons and the top ten take around 3%. This clonotype originated in a male donor in good health and CMV-seronegative. The sequencing input was PBMCs. The V call is TRBV30, the J call TRBJ2-2; D not resolved. The chain's CDR3 is CAWSPYTGELFF. CDR3 nucleotides: TGTGCCTGGAGTCCTTACACCGGGGAGCTGTTTTTT.